The 8 T cell receptor beta chains reported below all come from one sample, sequenced in a study of T cell repertoires in cytomegalovirus infection. TCRdb independently ran MiXCR on the reads; one entry per CDR3 protein. The table has hundreds of thousands of distinct CDR3 sequences, less than 40% seen once. The specimen sequenced was PBMCs. The receptors derive from a human donor in good health (CMV status not recorded). Some clones in this sample may be carry-over from other donors' samples.

The rearrangement joins TRBV11-2 to TRBJ1-1; perhaps TRBD1 as D (6 bases). The germline V gene has CDR1 SGHAT and CDR2 FQNNGV. This CDR3 is built from 15 residues. V shed 0 bases and J shed 8 bases, with 16 bases lying between them. In nucleotides, the CDR3 is TGTGCCAGCAGCTTAGATTCGTCGGGGGGCAGGGAAGCTTTCTTT. Its translation: CASSLDSSGGREAFF.

This clonotype was found many times. This sequence joins TRBV7-9 and TRBJ2-2, with TRBD1 as a possible D gene (5 bases). V was cut by 1 base and J by 0 bases, with 12 bases left in between. The CDR3 is 17 amino acids. In germline, CDR1 is SEHNR, CDR2 FQNEAQ (reference sequence). The CDR3 coding sequence is TGTGCCAGCAGCTTAGTGGAGTGGGGCTCGAACACCGGGGAGCTGTTTTTT. Its translation: CASSLVEWGSNTGELFF.

This clonotype was seen more than once but under ten times. This chain joins TRBV27 and TRBJ2-7; 7 bases match TRBD1. CDR3 size: 13 residues. V dropped 5 bases and J dropped 2; count of bases not matched to a gene: 3. Looked up from germline, CDR1 is MNHEY and CDR2 is SMNVEV (reference sequence). This CDR3 reads CASSVGTAYEQYF. DNA for the CDR3: TGTGCCAGCAGTGTCGGGACAGCCTACGAGCAGTACTTC.

This chain joins TRBV28 and TRBJ1-2; D may be TRBD1 (6 bases). This CDR3 is built from 13 residues. CDR1 is MDHEN, CDR2 SYDVKM, per germline. Trimming pared 4 bases from V and 8 bases from J, leaving 14 bases between. The CDR3 protein is CASSSGPRGGYTF. For the CDR3, the DNA is TGTGCCAGCAGTTCCGGCCCCAGGGGAGGCTACACCTTC.

The table lists this clonotype with a few counts. The chain combines TRBV7-9 with TRBJ1-2, with 9 nucleotides matching TRBD1. V shed 2 bases and J 4 bases; nucleotides not matched to a gene: 8. Germline V gene lookup returns CDR1 SEHNR and CDR2 FQNEAQ (reference sequence). The CDR3 is made up of 16 amino acids. The CDR3 DNA follows: TGTGCCAGCAGCTTATCCCGGACAGGGGCCTCCTATGGCTACACCTTC. Residues: CASSLSRTGASYGYTF.

This clonotype was detected a few times. The chain joins TRBV28 to TRBJ2-7; tentatively, D is TRBD1 (6 bases). The CDR3 contains 15 residues. Per germline, CDR1 MDHEN and CDR2 SYDVKM. Trimming cost V 3 bases and J 3 bases, with 15 bases left between them. CDR3 DNA sequence: TGTGCCAGCAGTTTGGGGGCAGGAAGGGGCTACGAGCAGTACTTC. This codes for CASSLGAGRGYEQYF.

With respect to this clonotype: Possible read error: a much larger clone is one base away. The chain combines TRBV7-2 with TRBJ2-7; possibly TRBD1 for D (6 bases). The CDR3 sequence is 14 residues long. CDR1 is SGHTA, CDR2 FQGNSA, per germline. The V gene lost 5 bases and the J gene lost 0 bases, with 11 bases spanning the gap. CDR3 loop: CASSDRGTSYEQYF. The CDR3 coding sequence is TGTGCCAGCAGCGATAGGGGGACCTCCTACGAGCAGTACTTC. Using reference TRBV7-2 and TRBJ2-7 for the parts outside the CDR3, the full variable domain is GAGVSQSPSNKVTEKGKDVELRCDPISGHTALYWYRQSLGQGLEFLIYFQGNSAPDKSGLPSDRFSAERTGGSVSTLTIQRTQQEDSAVYLCASSDRGTSYEQYFGPGTRLTVT.

The gene calls are TRBV7-3 and TRBJ2-1, with 10 bases aligning to TRBD2. Germline CDR1 and CDR2: SGHTA and FQGTGA. The CDR3 totals 16 residues. Trimming cost V 5 bases and J 3 bases; bases outside gene matches: 7. The CDR3 bases are TGTGCCAGCAGCCAGGCAGCGGGGGGGTTCTACAATGAGCAGTTCTTC. Amino acids: CASSQAAGGFYNEQFF.